This record concerns one TCR beta chain sequence. What it binds is not known. This entry comes from a study of cytomegalovirus exposure and HLA in healthy donors. Notes on the study in general: The study designated 150 or so TCR beta chains cytomegalovirus-associated.

The PCR had 60 Vbeta and 13 Jbeta primers. The protocol was immunoSEQ multiplex PCR, while the TCRdb copy is restricted to in-frame clones and leaves out a portion. This repertoire shows around 150,000 clones, over 75% found once; its top ten account for approximately 2%. With V trimmed by 4 bases and J by 3 bases, 5 bases remained unmatched. CDR3 length equals 14 residues. From germline, CDR1 is LNHDA and CDR2 SQIVND (reference sequence). The chain combines TRBV19 with TRBJ1-2; the match to TRBD1 covers 7 bases. Specimen: PBMCs. The receptor comes from a young woman in good health and CMV-seronegative. CDR3 in amino acids: CASSTPGQHYGYTF. The CDR3 DNA sequence: TGTGCCAGTAGTACACCGGGACAGCACTATGGCTACACCTTC.